This T cell receptor beta chain derives from a study of blood T cell repertoires in COVID-19 (dated by TCRdb to 2019 to 2021). Some background on the complete study: The collaborator samples originated in the United States, Italy and Spain and spanned the acute and convalescent phases of COVID-19. Subjects who had been exposed to COVID-19, were actively infected with it, or had recovered from it provided the deeply sampled blood TCRbeta repertoires that made up the dataset. The prospective study material was composed of cDNA or gDNA derived from T cells, B-cell-depleted T cells, or PBMCs. The samples were drawn from the first 160 participants of the ongoing ImmuneRACE study and from 1,254 subjects provided by 6 global collaborators. A de-identified subject ID, COVID-19 status, age in years and sex were almost always included in the sample metadata. Where available, HLA class I and class II types were taken from metadata supplied by the sample provider and were not determined by assay-based typing. A freely available public database, intended as a resource for researchers studying the immune response to SARS-CoV-2, is where the repertoires were released. The study at large found these results: How much clinical and demographic metadata was included differed by source and by participant, and the metadata was provided uncurated.

TCRbeta CDR3 regions were amplified from genomic DNA using the immunoSEQ Assay, a bias-controlled multiplex PCR. In the original analysis: Within the assay, amplification of reference gene primers was used to estimate how many nucleated cells each sample contained. To quantify the absolute abundance of each unique TCRbeta CDR3 rearrangement, sequence reads were collapsed and filtered. Productive Simpson clonality was computed per sample as the square root of Simpson's diversity index over productive rearrangements. TCRdb re-hosts the immuneACCESS table, in-frame sequences only. Its copies lack some clones; in the studies checked, an unresolved V gene accounts for under half of them, and the cause for the rest is not known. V, J and clone size were drawn from that table, and D and trimming were deduced from the DNA. This sample comprises 470,000 or so clones, 80% to 90% of them detected only once. Jointly, the top ten make up 4.3% of the sample.

This clone was detected only once. There is no known antigen for this receptor. No per-base quality is available; no much larger clone lies one base away. The CDR3 numbers 14 residues from cysteine through phenylalanine. Only CDR3 DNA is held: 42 bases, read in frame from base 1. Trimming at the junction amounts to 5 bases on V and 4 bases on J, and the germline ends lie 14 bases apart. The germline V gene provides CDR1 SGHVS and CDR2 FQNEAQ. Collaborating institutions collected whole blood in K2EDTA tubes following their own protocols. Collaborator samples were shipped for TCRbeta analysis as frozen whole blood, isolated PBMCs, or DNA extracted from either sample type.

The TCR comes from a woman aged 25 to 39 with acute or convalescent COVID-19. Here the chain combines TRBV7-8 and TRBJ1-1; TRBD1 is a weak D gene call, 5 bases matching. Sequenced: peripheral blood. In nucleotide form, the sequence is TGTGCCAGCAGCCCCAGGGAAGCGAGCACTGAAGCTTTCTTT. This encodes CASSPREASTEAFF.